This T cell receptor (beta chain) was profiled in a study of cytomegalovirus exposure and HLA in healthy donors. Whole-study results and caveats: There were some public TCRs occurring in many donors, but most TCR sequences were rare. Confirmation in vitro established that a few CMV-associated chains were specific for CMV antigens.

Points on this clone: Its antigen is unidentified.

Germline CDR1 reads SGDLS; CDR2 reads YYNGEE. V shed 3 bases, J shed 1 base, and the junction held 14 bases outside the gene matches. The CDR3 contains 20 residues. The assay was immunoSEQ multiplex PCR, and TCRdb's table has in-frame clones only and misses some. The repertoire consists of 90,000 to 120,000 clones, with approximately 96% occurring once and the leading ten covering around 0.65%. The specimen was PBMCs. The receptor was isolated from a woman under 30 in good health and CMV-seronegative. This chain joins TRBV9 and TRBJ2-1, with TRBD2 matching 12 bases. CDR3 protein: CASSGTTSGGYPRSYNEQFF. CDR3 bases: TGTGCCAGCAGCGGAACAACTAGCGGGGGGTATCCCCGTTCCTACAATGAGCAGTTCTTC.